A single sample is the source of the 12 T cell receptor beta chains below, sequenced in a study of blood T cell repertoires in COVID-19. Libraries were prepared by immunoSEQ multiplex PCR; TCRdb keeps only in-frame clonotypes and omits some of them. Of roughly 230,000 clones in the sample, around 83% were seen once. Material: PBMCs or T cells enriched from blood (not recorded which). These receptors were collected from a woman between 50 and 59 years old who had been exposed to COVID-19.

The chain recombines TRBV29-1 with TRBJ1-1, with D tentatively TRBD1 (5 bases). From germline, CDR1 is SQVTM and CDR2 ANQGSEA. This CDR3 spans 15 amino acids. V lost 5 bases and J 1 base, leaving 17 bases between the germline ends. The CDR3 here is CSVHSRVGANTEAFF. In nucleotides, the CDR3 is TGCAGCGTTCACAGCAGGGTAGGAGCGAACACTGAAGCTTTCTTT.

In its sample, this clone was seen once. This chain uses TRBV4-2 with TRBJ1-2, with 7 bases aligning to TRBD1. From germline, CDR1 is LGHNA and CDR2 YNFKEQ. The CDR3 covers 15 residues. Trimming took 3 bases from V and 8 from J; bases not matched to a gene: 12. The DNA of the CDR3 is TGTGCCAGCAGCCAGGGCTCCAACGGACAGGTGGGCTACACCTTC. Encoded protein: CASSQGSNGQVGYTF.

The V and J genes are TRBV4-2 and TRBJ1-3, with a possible D match to TRBD1 (6 bases). Germline CDR1 is LGHNA and CDR2 is YNFKEQ. V was clipped by 0 bases and J by 2 bases, with 14 bases between them. The CDR3 loop spans 17 amino acids. The CDR3: CASSQDLGGSAGNTIYF. Here the CDR3 DNA reads TGTGCCAGCAGCCAAGATCTAGGGGGTAGCGCTGGAAACACCATATATTTT.

The chain combines TRBV28 with TRBJ1-2; D unclear. The CDR3 spans 16 residues. Germline V gene data show CDR1 as MDHEN and CDR2 as SYDVKM. Trimming stripped 5 bases from V and 1 base from J, with 17 bases between. CDR3 sequence reads: CASSRRAILFNYGYTF. For the CDR3, the DNA is TGTGCCAGCAGTCGGAGAGCGATCCTATTTAACTATGGCTACACCTTC.

The V and J genes are TRBV30 and TRBJ2-3; TRBD1 is a possible D gene (5 bases). V lost 0 bases and J lost 1, with 5 bases in between. CDR3 length: 13 residues. Germline CDR1 GTSNPN, CDR2 SVGIG (reference sequence). This chain's CDR3 is CAWSVQGTDTQYF. In DNA form, the CDR3 reads TGTGCCTGGAGTGTACAGGGCACAGATACGCAGTATTTT. Supplemented by reference TRBV30 and TRBJ2-3, the full variable domain reads SQTIHQWPATLVQPVGSPLSLECTVEGTSNPNLYWYRQAAGRGLQLLFYSVGIGQISSEVPQNLSASRPQDRQFILSSKKLLLSDSGFYLCAWSVQGTDTQYFGPGTRLTVL.

A note on this clone: A read error may account for a junction end that differs from germline. This rearrangement joins TRBV10-3 to TRBJ2-2, with 14 bases aligning to TRBD2. This CDR3 is built from 19 residues. The germline V gene has CDR1 ENHRY and CDR2 SYGVKD. CDR3 loop: CAITSTRTSGGQESGELFF. The CDR3, as DNA: TGTGCCATCACCTCCACCCGGACTAGCGGGGGGCAGGAGTCCGGGGAGCTGTTTTTC.

The chain employs TRBV2 and TRBJ2-3; 11 bases align to TRBD2. The CDR3 is made up of 15 amino acids. Looked up from germline, CDR1 is SNHLY and CDR2 is FYNNEI. The trim removed 7 bases at V and 1 base at J, leaving 4 bases unmatched. CDR3 in DNA: TGTGCCAGCACCCTACTAGCGGGGGGCACAGATACGCAGTATTTT. It is translated as CASTLLAGGTDTQYF.

The chain links TRBV10-2 to TRBJ1-6; TRBD1 matches at 11 bases. Trimming cost V 6 bases and J 6 bases; bases outside gene matches: 4. The CDR3 loop spans 15 amino acids. From germline, CDR1 is WSHSY and CDR2 SAAADI. The CDR3 coding sequence is TGCGCCAGCAGAGGACAGGGGGCAATTAATTCACCCCTCCACTTT. Its protein product is CASRGQGAINSPLHF.

The chain has TRBV19 and TRBJ1-2, with 9 bases lining up with TRBD1. V lost 5 bases, J lost 8 bases, and 6 bases stayed unmatched. CDR1 is LNHDA and CDR2 is SQIVND in the germline V gene (reference sequence). The CDR3 consists of 13 residues. The CDR3 reads CASSVWDRDGYTF. As DNA, the CDR3 is TGTGCCAGTAGTGTTTGGGACAGGGACGGCTACACCTTC. The full variable domain, its missing parts supplied by reference TRBV19 and TRBJ1-2, is DGGITQSPKYLFRKEGQNVTLSCEQNLNHDAMYWYRQDPGQGLRLIYYSQIVNDFQKGDIAEGYSVSREKKESFPLTVTSAQKNPTAFYLCASSVWDRDGYTFGSGTRLTVV.

In its sample, this clone was seen once. V usage is TRBV29-1 and J usage is TRBJ1-2, with D perhaps TRBD1 (6 bases). CDR3 length: 15 residues. Trimming shortened V by 0 bases and J by 2 bases, and 13 bases separated the two germline ends. From germline, CDR1 is SQVTM and CDR2 ANQGSEA. Here the CDR3 reads CSVEDRGRGNYGYTF. The CDR3 nucleotides are TGCAGCGTTGAAGATCGAGGCAGGGGCAACTATGGCTACACCTTC.

The V and J genes are TRBV9 and TRBJ2-1, with 16 bases lining up with TRBD2. CDR3 length equals 18 residues. With V trimmed by 4 bases and J by 6 bases, 10 bases remained unmatched. Germline loops: CDR1 SGDLS, CDR2 YYNGEE. The CDR3 protein is CASSMLPGTSGGVNEQFF. The CDR3 nucleotides are TGTGCCAGCAGCATGCTACCCGGGACTAGCGGGGGGGTCAATGAGCAGTTCTTC.

As regards this clone: At one end the junction does not follow the germline gene, possibly because of a read error. The V and J genes are TRBV18 and TRBJ1-1, with 7 bases fitting TRBD1. The CDR3 sequence is 16 residues long. Germline assignment: CDR1 KGHSH and CDR2 LQKENI. The CDR3 loop reads CASSPPNRGRNTKAFF. The CDR3 region has the DNA TGTGCCAGCTCACCTCCAAACAGGGGAAGGAACACTAAAGCTTTCTTT. The variable domain in full, with the rest retrieved from reference TRBV18 and TRBJ1-1, is NAGVMQNPRHLVRRRGQEARLRCSPMKGHSHVYWYRQLPEEGLKFMVYLQKENIIDESGMPKERFSAEFPKEGPSILRIQQVVRGDSAAYFCASSPPNRGRNTKAFFGQGTRLTVV.